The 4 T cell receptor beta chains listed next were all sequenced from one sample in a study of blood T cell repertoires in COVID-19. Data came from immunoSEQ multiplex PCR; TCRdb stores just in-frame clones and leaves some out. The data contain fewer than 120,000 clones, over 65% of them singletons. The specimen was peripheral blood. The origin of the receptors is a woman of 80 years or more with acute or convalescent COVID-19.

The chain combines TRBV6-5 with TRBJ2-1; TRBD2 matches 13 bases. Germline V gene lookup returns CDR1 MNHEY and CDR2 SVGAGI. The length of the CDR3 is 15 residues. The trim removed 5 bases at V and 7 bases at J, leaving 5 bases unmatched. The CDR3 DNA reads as TGTGCCAGCAGTCCCGGACTAGCGGGAGTGAATGAGCAGTTCTTC. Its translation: CASSPGLAGVNEQFF.

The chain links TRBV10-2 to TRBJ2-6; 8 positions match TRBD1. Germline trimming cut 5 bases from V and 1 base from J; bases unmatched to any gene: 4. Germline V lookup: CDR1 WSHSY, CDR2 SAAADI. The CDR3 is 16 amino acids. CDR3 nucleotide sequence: TGCGCCAGCAGTTCCGGGACAGGTTCTGGGGCCAACGTCCTGACTTTC. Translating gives CASSSGTGSGANVLTF.

CDR3 amino acids: CASSPRDRGFNEQFF. The CDR3 DNA reads as TGTGCCAGCAGCCCCCGGGACAGGGGGTTCAATGAGCAGTTCTTC. V and J are TRBV7-3 and TRBJ2-1; TRBD1 matches 11 bases. V was pared by 5 bases and J by 6 bases, with 6 bases of the junction left unmatched. CDR1 SGHTA and CDR2 FQGTGA come from the germline V gene. This CDR3 has 15 amino acids.

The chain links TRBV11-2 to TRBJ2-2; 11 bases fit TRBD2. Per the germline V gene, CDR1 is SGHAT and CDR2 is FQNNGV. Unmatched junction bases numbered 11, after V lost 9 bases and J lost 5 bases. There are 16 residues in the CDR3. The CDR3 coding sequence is TGTGCCAGTGCGCGGCTAGCGGGGGGTTGGACCGGGGAGCTGTTTTTT. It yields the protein CASARLAGGWTGELFF.